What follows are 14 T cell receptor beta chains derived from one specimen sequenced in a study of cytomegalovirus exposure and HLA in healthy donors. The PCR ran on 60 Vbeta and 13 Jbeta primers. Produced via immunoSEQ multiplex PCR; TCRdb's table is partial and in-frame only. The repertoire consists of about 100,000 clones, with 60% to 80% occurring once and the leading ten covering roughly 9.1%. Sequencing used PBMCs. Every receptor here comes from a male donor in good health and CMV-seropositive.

The DNA of the CDR3 is TGTGCCAGCAGCTTAGACGGGTACTCCTACGAGCAGTACTTC. This gives the protein CASSLDGYSYEQYF. The rearrangement uses TRBV7-9 and TRBJ2-7; unclear D gene. This CDR3 is built from 14 residues. V lost 1 base to trimming and J lost 0 bases, with 7 bases between them. Germline assignment: CDR1 SEHNR and CDR2 FQNEAQ (reference sequence).

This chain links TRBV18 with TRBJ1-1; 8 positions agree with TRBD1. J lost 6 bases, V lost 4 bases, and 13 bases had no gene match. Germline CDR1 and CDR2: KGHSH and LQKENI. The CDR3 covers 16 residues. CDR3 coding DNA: TGTGCCAGCTCACTAAGAGCAGGGGGCCGGAGCGCTGAAGCTTTCTTT. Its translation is CASSLRAGGRSAEAFF.

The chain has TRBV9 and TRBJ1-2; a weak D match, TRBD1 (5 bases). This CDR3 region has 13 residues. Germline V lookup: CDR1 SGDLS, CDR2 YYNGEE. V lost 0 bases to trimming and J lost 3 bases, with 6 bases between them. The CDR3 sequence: CASSVGQYYGYTF. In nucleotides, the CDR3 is TGTGCCAGCAGCGTAGGACAGTACTATGGCTACACCTTC.

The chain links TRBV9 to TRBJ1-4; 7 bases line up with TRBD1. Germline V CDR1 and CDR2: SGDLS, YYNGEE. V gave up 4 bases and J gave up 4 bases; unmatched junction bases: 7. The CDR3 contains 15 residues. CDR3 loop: CASSPYGTVNEKLFF. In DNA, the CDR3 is TGTGCCAGCAGCCCTTACGGGACAGTTAATGAAAAACTGTTTTTT. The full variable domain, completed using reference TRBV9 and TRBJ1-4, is DSGVTQTPKHLITATGQRVTLRCSPRSGDLSVYWYQQSLDQGLQFLIQYYNGEERAKGNILERFSAQQFPDLHSELNLSSLELGDSALYFCASSPYGTVNEKLFFGSGTQLSVL.

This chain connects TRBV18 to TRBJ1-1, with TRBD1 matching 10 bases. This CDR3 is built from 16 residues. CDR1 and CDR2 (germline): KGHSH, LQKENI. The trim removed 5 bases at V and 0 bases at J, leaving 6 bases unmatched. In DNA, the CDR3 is TGTGCCAGCTCATCAGACAGGGGGCACATGAACACTGAAGCTTTCTTT. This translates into CASSSDRGHMNTEAFF.

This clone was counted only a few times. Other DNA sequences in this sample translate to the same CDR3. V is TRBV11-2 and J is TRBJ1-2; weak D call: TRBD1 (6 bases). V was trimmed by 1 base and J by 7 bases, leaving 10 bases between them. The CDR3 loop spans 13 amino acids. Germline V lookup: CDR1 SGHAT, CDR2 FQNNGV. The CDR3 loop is CASSLGGQGGYTF. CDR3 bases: TGTGCCAGCAGCTTAGGGGGGCAAGGTGGCTACACCTTC. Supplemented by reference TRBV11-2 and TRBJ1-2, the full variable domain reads EAGVAQSPRYKIIEKRQSVAFWCNPISGHATLYWYQQILGQGPKLLIQFQNNGVVDDSQLPKDRFSAERLKGVDSTLKIQPAKLEDSAVYLCASSLGGQGGYTFGSGTRLTVV.

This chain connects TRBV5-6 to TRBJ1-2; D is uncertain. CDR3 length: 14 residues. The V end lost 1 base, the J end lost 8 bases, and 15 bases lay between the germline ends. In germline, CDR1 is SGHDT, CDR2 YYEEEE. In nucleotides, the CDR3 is TGTGCCAGCAGCTTGAATGGTGCGGGGTCGGGCTACACCTTC. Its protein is CASSLNGAGSGYTF. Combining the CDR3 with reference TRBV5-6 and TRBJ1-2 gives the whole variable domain DAGVTQSPTHLIKTRGQQVTLRCSPKSGHDTVSWYQQALGQGPQFIFQYYEEEERQRGNFPDRFSGHQFPNYSSELNVNALLLGDSALYLCASSLNGAGSGYTFGSGTRLTVV.

The CDR3 sequence: CASSSPRDRGTGELFF. The CDR3 bases are TGCGCCAGCAGCTCGCCCCGGGACAGAGGCACCGGGGAGCTGTTTTTT. The chain carries TRBV5-1 and TRBJ2-2; 7 positions agree with TRBD1. CDR1 and CDR2 from the germline V gene are SGHRS and YFSETQ. Trimming at V came to 3 bases and at J to 4 bases, leaving 9 bases not matched to a gene. The CDR3 has 16 amino acids.

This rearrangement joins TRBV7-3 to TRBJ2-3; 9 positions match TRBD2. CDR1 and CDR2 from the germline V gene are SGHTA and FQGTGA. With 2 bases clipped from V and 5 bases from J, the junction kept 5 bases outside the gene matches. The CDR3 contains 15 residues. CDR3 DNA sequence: TGTGCCAGCAGCTTAGGCGGGAGGGCCGGAGATACGCAGTATTTT. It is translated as CASSLGGRAGDTQYF. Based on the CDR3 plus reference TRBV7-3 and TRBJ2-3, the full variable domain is GAGVSQTPSNKVTEKGKYVELRCDPISGHTALYWYRQSLGQGPEFLIYFQGTGAADDSGLPNDRFFAVRPEGSVSTLKIQRTERGDSAVYLCASSLGGRAGDTQYFGPGTRLTVL.

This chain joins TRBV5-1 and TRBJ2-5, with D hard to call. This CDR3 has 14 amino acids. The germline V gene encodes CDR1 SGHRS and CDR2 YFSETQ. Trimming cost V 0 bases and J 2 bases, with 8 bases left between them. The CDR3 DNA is TGCGCCAGCAGCTTGGGGCGGCAGCAAGAGACCCAGTACTTC. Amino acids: CASSLGRQQETQYF. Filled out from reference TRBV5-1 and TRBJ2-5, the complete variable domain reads KAGVTQTPRYLIKTRGQQVTLSCSPISGHRSVSWYQQTPGQGLQFLFEYFSETQRNKGNFPGRFSGRQFSNSRSEMNVSTLELGDSALYLCASSLGRQQETQYFGPGTRLLVL.

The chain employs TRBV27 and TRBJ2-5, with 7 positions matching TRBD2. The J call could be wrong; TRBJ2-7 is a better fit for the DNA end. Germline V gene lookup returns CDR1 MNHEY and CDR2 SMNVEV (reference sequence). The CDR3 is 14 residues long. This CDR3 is CASRTGGSSYEQYF. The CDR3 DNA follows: TGTGCCAGCAGGACGGGGGGAAGCTCCTACGAGCAGTACTTC.

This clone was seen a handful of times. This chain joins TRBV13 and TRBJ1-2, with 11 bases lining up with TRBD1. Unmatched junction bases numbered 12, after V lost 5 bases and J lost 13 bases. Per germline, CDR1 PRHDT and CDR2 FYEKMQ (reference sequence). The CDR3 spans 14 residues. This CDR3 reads CASSREGQGGSCTF. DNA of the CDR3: TGTGCCAGCAGCCGCGAGGGACAGGGGGGGTCTTGCACCTTC.

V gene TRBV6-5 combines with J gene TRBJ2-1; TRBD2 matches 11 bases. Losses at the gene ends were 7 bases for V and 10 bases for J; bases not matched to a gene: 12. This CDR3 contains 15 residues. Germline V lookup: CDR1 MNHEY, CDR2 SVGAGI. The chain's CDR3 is CASKLALAGAHEQFF. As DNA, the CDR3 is TGTGCCAGCAAGCTTGCACTAGCGGGAGCGCACGAGCAGTTCTTC.

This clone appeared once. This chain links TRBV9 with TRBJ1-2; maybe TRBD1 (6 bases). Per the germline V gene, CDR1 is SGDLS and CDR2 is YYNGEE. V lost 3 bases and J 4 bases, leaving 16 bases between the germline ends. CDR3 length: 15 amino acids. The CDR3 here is CASSALPGQTYGYTF. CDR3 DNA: TGTGCCAGCAGCGCCCTCCCAGGACAGACCTATGGCTACACCTTC.